The 27 T cell receptor beta chains listed next were all sequenced from one sample in a study of OX40 agonist ivuxolimab in advanced cancers. The data were produced by immunoSEQ multiplex PCR, yet TCRdb's version contains in-frame clones alone and is incomplete. The sample carries some 59,000 clones, approximately 90% recorded once. The sequencing used CD4+ or CD8+ T cells sorted from blood, collected in a trial of the OX40 agonist ivuxolimab. Receptor source: an adult with an advanced solid tumor such as melanoma, head and neck, liver or kidney cancer.

The rearrangement uses TRBV13 and TRBJ2-1, with 11 bases identical to TRBD2. V shed 0 bases and J 0 bases; nucleotides not matched to a gene: 4. CDR3 size: 18 residues. From germline, CDR1 is PRHDT and CDR2 FYEKMQ (reference sequence). The CDR3 sequence: CASSLGLAGESSYNEQFF. CDR3 nucleotide sequence: TGTGCCAGCAGCTTAGGACTAGCGGGAGAAAGCTCCTACAATGAGCAGTTCTTC.

J is TRBJ2-1 and V is TRBV19; D remains unclear. Looked up from germline, CDR1 is LNHDA and CDR2 is SQIVND (reference sequence). V dropped 1 base and J dropped 5 bases, with 6 bases sitting between them. This CDR3 spans 13 amino acids. The CDR3: CASSIVLDNEQFF. Here the CDR3 DNA reads TGTGCCAGTAGTATAGTCCTTGACAATGAGCAGTTCTTC.

The chain employs TRBV4-2 and TRBJ2-2; TRBD2 agrees at 11 bases. The CDR3 contains 17 residues. V trimming: 4 bases; J trimming: 7 bases; junction bases outside the gene matches: 11. Looked up from germline, CDR1 is LGHNA and CDR2 is YNFKEQ. This chain's CDR3 is CASSRTVAGGTLGELFF. CDR3 DNA sequence: TGTGCCAGCAGCCGAACCGTAGCGGGGGGGACTCTCGGGGAGCTGTTTTTT.

The chain has TRBV9 and TRBJ2-7; unclear D gene. CDR1 and CDR2 (germline): SGDLS, YYNGEE. V gave up 3 bases and J gave up 5 bases, with 15 bases separating them. CDR3 length: 14 amino acids. CDR3 in amino acids: CASSARTSSNEQYF. The CDR3 region has the DNA TGTGCCAGCAGCGCGCGGACCTCTTCAAACGAGCAGTACTTC.

This chain uses TRBV28 with TRBJ1-5; D gene unclear. The CDR3 consists of 16 residues. The V end was cut by 6 bases, the J end by 0 bases, with 15 bases between. The germline V gene encodes CDR1 MDHEN and CDR2 SYDVKM. CDR3 coding DNA: TGTGCCAGCAGGCTGGAGGGTGGGCGTAGCAATCAGCCCCAGCATTTT. This codes for CASRLEGGRSNQPQHF.

This clone was detected only once. The J gene is TRBJ2-5, the V gene TRBV7-3; 9 nucleotides align to TRBD2. Germline V gene lookup returns CDR1 SGHTA and CDR2 FQGTGA. Trimming at V came to 2 bases and at J to 5 bases, leaving 12 bases not matched to a gene. CDR3 length: 17 amino acids. CDR3 nucleotides: TGTGCCAGCAGCTTATCTGGGAGCGGGGGGCTCCGGGAGACCCAGTACTTC. Its protein product is CASSLSGSGGLRETQYF.

The V call is TRBV5-6, the J call TRBJ2-2; 7 bases fit TRBD1. The CDR3 loop spans 14 amino acids. Per germline, CDR1 SGHDT and CDR2 YYEEEE. Trimming removed 6 bases from V and 7 bases from J; junction bases left unmatched: 9. The CDR3 protein is CASNRGGESGELFF. CDR3 nucleotides: TGTGCCAGCAACAGGGGTGGAGAGAGCGGGGAGCTGTTTTTT.

V gene TRBV30 combines with J gene TRBJ1-2, with 7 bases matching TRBD1. Losses at the gene ends were 0 bases for V and 3 bases for J; bases not matched to a gene: 10. CDR3 length equals 16 residues. CDR1 GTSNPN and CDR2 SVGIG come from the germline V gene (reference sequence). CDR3 sequence (DNA): TGTGCCTGGAGTGTCGGGACAGCGGGGGGATACTATGGCTACACCTTC. It yields the protein CAWSVGTAGGYYGYTF.

The chain recombines TRBV25-1 with TRBJ2-3; the match to TRBD1 covers 7 bases. The CDR3 is made up of 14 amino acids. Trimming took 6 bases from V and 4 from J; bases not matched to a gene: 7. Germline loops: CDR1 MGHDK, CDR2 SYGVNS. The CDR3 bases are TGTGCCAGCAGGATACAGGGGATCGCAGATACGCAGTATTTT. Translation gives CASRIQGIADTQYF.

This clone has more than one count but fewer than ten. J is TRBJ1-2 and V is TRBV27, with no clear D. From germline, CDR1 is MNHEY and CDR2 SMNVEV (reference sequence). Trimming removed 3 bases from V and 8 bases from J, with 19 bases in between. There are 15 residues in the CDR3. This CDR3 is CASSFSSGGLLGYTF. The CDR3 DNA reads TGTGCCAGCAGTTTCTCGTCGGGCGGCCTGTTAGGCTACACCTTC.

V usage is TRBV27 and J usage is TRBJ2-7; perhaps D is TRBD1 or TRBD2 (5 bases each). This CDR3 is built from 14 residues. Trimming took 4 bases from V and 3 from J, leaving 13 bases between them. The V gene's germline CDR1 is MNHEY and CDR2 SMNVEV (reference sequence). The CDR3 sequence is CASSSYRDHYEQYF. CDR3 DNA sequence: TGTGCCAGCAGTTCATACCGGGACCACTACGAGCAGTACTTC.

This clone was found once. The V call is TRBV5-8, the J call TRBJ2-7; 9 bases line up with TRBD2. The CDR3 totals 15 residues. Germline lookup yields CDR1 SGHTS and CDR2 YDEGEE. Losses at the gene ends were 4 bases for V and 5 bases for J; bases not matched to a gene: 10. CDR3 in amino acids: CASSQAGLAQDEQYF. The CDR3 DNA reads TGTGCCAGCAGCCAAGCGGGACTAGCCCAAGACGAGCAGTACTTC.

The chain carries TRBV4-1 and TRBJ1-1, with 8 bases identical to TRBD1. Germline V gene sequence: CDR1 MGHRA, CDR2 YSYEKL. V lost 5 bases and J lost 5; bases outside the gene matches: 7. This CDR3 spans 14 amino acids. The CDR3 sequence: CASSLRTGNTEAFF. DNA of the CDR3: TGCGCCAGCAGCTTAAGGACAGGGAATACTGAAGCTTTCTTT.

This clone appeared a single time. The chain couples TRBV27 to TRBJ1-5; maybe TRBD1 (6 bases). Germline V CDR1 and CDR2: MNHEY, SMNVEV (reference sequence). The CDR3 extends over 14 amino acids. With 6 bases removed from V and 3 bases from J, the gap between germline ends came to 12 bases. DNA of the CDR3: TGTGCCAGCAGGGCACAGGGATACAATCAGCCCCAGCATTTT. It encodes CASRAQGYNQPQHF.

The V gene is TRBV30, the J gene TRBJ2-1, with D possibly matching TRBD1 (6 bases). This CDR3 spans 12 amino acids. Germline lookup yields CDR1 GTSNPN and CDR2 SVGIG (reference sequence). V lost 2 bases and J lost 7, with 9 bases in between. This CDR3 reads CAWSIQGNEQFF. DNA for the CDR3: TGTGCCTGGAGTATTCAGGGGAATGAGCAGTTCTTC.

The rearrangement links TRBV11-2 to TRBJ2-5, with 10 bases lining up with TRBD1. The J call may not be correct, given that the DNA end is closer to TRBJ2-7. The germline V gene has CDR1 SGHAT and CDR2 FQNNGV. The CDR3 sequence is 15 residues long. This CDR3 is CASSDVGQGTYEQYF. CDR3 in DNA: TGTGCCAGCAGCGACGTGGGACAGGGGACCTACGAGCAGTACTTC.

This clone has only one observation. The V call is TRBV7-8, the J call TRBJ2-3; D remains ambiguous. V lost 2 bases and J 3 bases, leaving 3 bases between the germline ends. Germline CDR1 reads SGHVS; CDR2 reads FQNEAQ. The CDR3 consists of 12 residues. In nucleotides, the CDR3 is TGTGCCAGCAGCTTACCTACAGATACGCAGTATTTT. Translating it yields CASSLPTDTQYF.

The CDR3 sequence: CASSSSWAGAGGNSYNEQFF. CDR3 coding DNA: TGTGCCAGCAGCTCATCATGGGCCGGAGCGGGAGGGAACTCCTACAATGAGCAGTTCTTC. The J gene is TRBJ2-1, the V gene TRBV11-3, with 10 positions matching TRBD2. Germline V CDR1 and CDR2: SGHNT, YENEEA. The CDR3 runs to 20 residues. The J segment lost 0 bases and the V segment lost 4 bases, leaving 15 bases of the junction unmatched.

J is TRBJ1-1 and V is TRBV30; D is uncertain. V gave up 2 bases and J gave up 0 bases, with 7 bases separating them. The germline gives CDR1 GTSNPN, CDR2 SVGIG (reference sequence). CDR3 length: 13 residues. In nucleotides, the CDR3 is TGTGCCTGGAGTCAGCTGCTGAACACTGAAGCTTTCTTT. It is translated as CAWSQLLNTEAFF.

The CDR3 spells CASSVASSPNNSPLHF. CDR3 in DNA: TGTGCCAGCAGCGTAGCGTCCAGTCCTAATAATTCACCCCTCCACTTT. The gene calls are TRBV9 and TRBJ1-6; D is ambiguous. Germline CDR1 SGDLS, CDR2 YYNGEE. V lost 0 bases to trimming and J lost 5 bases, with 12 bases between them. CDR3 length: 16 residues.

The CDR3 is CAWSVPGPRSYNEQFF. The CDR3 nucleotides are TGTGCCTGGAGTGTACCTGGACCCCGCTCCTACAATGAGCAGTTCTTC. This sequence joins TRBV30 and TRBJ2-1; no definite D call. Trimming pared 0 bases from V and 0 bases from J, leaving 12 bases between. Looked up from germline, CDR1 is GTSNPN and CDR2 is SVGIG (reference sequence). The CDR3 has 16 residues.

The chain recombines TRBV4-1 with TRBJ2-1; 8 nucleotides align to TRBD2. Germline lookup yields CDR1 MGHRA and CDR2 YSYEKL. V shed 0 bases, J shed 4 bases, and the junction held 5 bases outside the gene matches. The CDR3 sequence is 16 residues long. CDR3 coding DNA: TGCGCCAGCAGCCAAGAGTCGGGAGGGGGTTACAATGAGCAGTTCTTC. Translation gives CASSQESGGGYNEQFF.

The chain combines TRBV13 with TRBJ1-5; D possibly corresponds to TRBD1 (5 bases). Germline CDR1 and CDR2: PRHDT and FYEKMQ (reference sequence). The CDR3 runs to 15 residues. V lost 2 bases, J lost 2 bases, and 10 bases lay in between. The CDR3 loop is CASSLRSGGNQPQHF. The CDR3 region has the DNA TGTGCCAGCAGCTTAAGGTCGGGGGGCAATCAGCCCCAGCATTTT.

This chain connects TRBV19 to TRBJ2-7; D is perhaps TRBD2 (6 bases). Germline-derived CDR1 and CDR2 are LNHDA and SQIVND (reference sequence). V lost 5 bases and J lost 2, with 13 bases in between. CDR3 size: 14 residues. CDR3 coding DNA: TGTGCCAGTAGTCCATTAGCGGAGACCTACGAGCAGTACTTC. Protein: CASSPLAETYEQYF.

This rearrangement joins TRBV27 to TRBJ1-4; the D is unclear. This CDR3 spans 14 amino acids. V was pared by 3 bases and J by 4 bases, with 9 bases between. The germline CDR1 and CDR2 sequences are MNHEY and SMNVEV (reference sequence). CDR3 in DNA: TGTGCCAGCAGTTTCGGCAGTCTTAATGAAAAACTGTTTTTT. Its translation: CASSFGSLNEKLFF.

This clone was observed once. The chain recombines TRBV14 with TRBJ1-4; the match to TRBD1 covers 10 bases. CDR3 length equals 15 residues. Trimming removed 3 bases from V and 6 bases from J; junction bases left unmatched: 4. Per germline, CDR1 SGHDN and CDR2 FVKESK. The CDR3 bases are TGTGCCAGCAGCCATTGGACAGGGGGGGATGAAAAACTGTTTTTT. It translates to CASSHWTGGDEKLFF.

V usage is TRBV6-5 and J usage is TRBJ2-2, with a tentative D call TRBD2 (7 bases). The V end was cut by 11 bases, the J end by 3 bases, with 10 bases between. There are 12 residues in the CDR3. Germline lookup yields CDR1 MNHEY and CDR2 SVGAGI. As DNA, the CDR3 is TGTGCCGGGGGGGCGGACACCGGGGAGCTGTTTTTT. It is translated as CAGGADTGELFF.